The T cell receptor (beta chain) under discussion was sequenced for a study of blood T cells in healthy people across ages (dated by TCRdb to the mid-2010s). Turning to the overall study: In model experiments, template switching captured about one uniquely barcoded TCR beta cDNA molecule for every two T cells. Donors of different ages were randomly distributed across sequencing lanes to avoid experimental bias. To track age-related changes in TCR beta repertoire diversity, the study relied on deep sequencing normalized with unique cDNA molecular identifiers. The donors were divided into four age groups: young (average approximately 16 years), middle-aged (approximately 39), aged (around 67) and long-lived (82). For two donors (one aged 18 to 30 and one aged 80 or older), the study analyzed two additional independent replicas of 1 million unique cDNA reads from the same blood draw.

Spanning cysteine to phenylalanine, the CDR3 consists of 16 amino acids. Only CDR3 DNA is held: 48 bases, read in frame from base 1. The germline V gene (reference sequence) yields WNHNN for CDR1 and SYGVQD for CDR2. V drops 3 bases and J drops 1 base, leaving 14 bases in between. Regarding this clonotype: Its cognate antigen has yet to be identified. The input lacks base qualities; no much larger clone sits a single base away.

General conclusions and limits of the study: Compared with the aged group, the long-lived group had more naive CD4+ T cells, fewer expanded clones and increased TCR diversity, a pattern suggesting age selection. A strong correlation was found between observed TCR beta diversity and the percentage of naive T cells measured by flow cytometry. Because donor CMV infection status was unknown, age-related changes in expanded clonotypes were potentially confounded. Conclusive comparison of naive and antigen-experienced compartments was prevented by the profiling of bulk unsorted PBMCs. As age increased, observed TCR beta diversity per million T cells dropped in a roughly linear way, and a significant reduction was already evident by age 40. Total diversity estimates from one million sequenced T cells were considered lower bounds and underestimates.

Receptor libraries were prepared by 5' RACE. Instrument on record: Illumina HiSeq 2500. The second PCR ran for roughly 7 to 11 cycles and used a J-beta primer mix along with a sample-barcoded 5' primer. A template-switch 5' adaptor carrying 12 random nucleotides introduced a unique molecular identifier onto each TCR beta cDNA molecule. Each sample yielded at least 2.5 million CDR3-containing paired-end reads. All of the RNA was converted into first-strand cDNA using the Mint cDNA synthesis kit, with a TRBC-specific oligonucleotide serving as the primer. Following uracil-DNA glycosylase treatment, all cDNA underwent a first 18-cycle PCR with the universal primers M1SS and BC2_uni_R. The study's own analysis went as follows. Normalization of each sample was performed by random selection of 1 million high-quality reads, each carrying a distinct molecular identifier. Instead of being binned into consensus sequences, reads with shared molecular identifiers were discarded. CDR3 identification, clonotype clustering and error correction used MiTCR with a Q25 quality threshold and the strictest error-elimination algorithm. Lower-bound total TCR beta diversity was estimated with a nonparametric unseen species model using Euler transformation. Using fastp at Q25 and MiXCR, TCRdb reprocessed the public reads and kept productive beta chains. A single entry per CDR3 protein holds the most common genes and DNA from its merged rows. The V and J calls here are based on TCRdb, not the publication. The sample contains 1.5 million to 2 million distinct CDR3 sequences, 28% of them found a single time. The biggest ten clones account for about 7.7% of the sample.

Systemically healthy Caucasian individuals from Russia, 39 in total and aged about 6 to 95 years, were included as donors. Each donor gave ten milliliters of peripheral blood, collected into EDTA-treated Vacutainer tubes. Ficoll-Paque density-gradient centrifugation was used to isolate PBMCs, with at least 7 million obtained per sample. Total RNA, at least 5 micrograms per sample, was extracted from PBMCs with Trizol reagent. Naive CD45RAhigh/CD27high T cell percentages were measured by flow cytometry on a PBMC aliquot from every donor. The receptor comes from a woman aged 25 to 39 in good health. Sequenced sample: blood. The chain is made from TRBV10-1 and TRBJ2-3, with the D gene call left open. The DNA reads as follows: TGCGCCAGCAGTGAAAACCGGATGGGCGGCACAGATACGCAGTATTTT. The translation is CASSENRMGGTDTQYF.